What follows are 6 T cell receptor beta chains derived from one specimen sequenced in a study of T-cell reconstitution after alpha-beta-depleted transplantation in children. Unique molecular identifiers were incorporated during preparation of the TCRbeta library. MiXCR, run by TCRdb on the PCR reads, gives a single entry per CDR3 protein. The data contain about 250,000 distinct CDR3 sequences, around 25% of them singletons. The sample here was PBMCs, mostly from graft donor cells, taken 360 days after TCRalphabeta/CD19-depleted stem cell transplant. These receptors came from a female patient aged 2-15 years who had a stem cell transplant for congenital amegakaryocytic thrombocytopenia, so the T cells may come from the graft donor.

The J gene is TRBJ2-7, the V gene TRBV4-1, with TRBD2 identical over 10 bases. Germline V gives CDR1 MGHRA, CDR2 YSYEKL. With 1 base clipped from V and 4 bases from J, the junction kept 4 bases outside the gene matches. The CDR3 is made up of 15 amino acids. DNA for the CDR3: TGCGCCAGCAGCCAAGGGCTAGCGGGGGAGTACGAGCAGTACTTC. This translates into CASSQGLAGEYEQYF.

This clonotype was seen more than once but under ten times. J is TRBJ2-2 and V is TRBV2; no definite D call. Germline V gene data show CDR1 as SNHLY and CDR2 as FYNNEI. Between the trimmed V and J ends, which lost 6 bases and 1 base, there was a span of 9 bases. There are 14 residues in the CDR3. In DNA form, the CDR3 reads TGTGCCAGCAGCCGTCTCCTGAACACCGGGGAGCTGTTTTTT. Protein: CASSRLLNTGELFF.

This clonotype occurred a few times. V and J are TRBV20-1 and TRBJ2-3; TRBD2 matches at 9 bases. The CDR3 is made up of 15 amino acids. J gave up 2 bases and V 0 bases, and 3 bases lay outside the gene matches. The germline V gene has CDR1 DFQATT and CDR2 SNEGSKA (reference sequence). CDR3 DNA sequence: TGCAGTGCTAGAGAATCTAGCGGGAACACAGATACGCAGTATTTT. Translating it yields CSARESSGNTDTQYF.

There are a few counts of this clonotype. The chain joins TRBV5-1 to TRBJ2-2, with a tentative D call TRBD1 (6 bases). V lost 5 bases to trimming and J lost 0 bases, with 8 bases between them. The length of the CDR3 is 14 residues. From germline, CDR1 is SGHRS and CDR2 YFSETQ. In DNA form, the CDR3 reads TGCGCCAGCAGGACAGGTTCGAACACCGGGGAGCTGTTTTTT. It specifies CASRTGSNTGELFF.

The sample holds many counts of this clonotype. V and J are TRBV7-7 and TRBJ2-2; no clear D gene. This CDR3 spans 12 amino acids. The V gene's germline CDR1 is SSHAT and CDR2 FNYEAQ (reference sequence). V was shortened by 0 bases and J by 6 bases, with 2 bases between the two germline ends. CDR3 amino acids: CASSLASGELFF. CDR3 coding DNA: TGTGCCAGCAGCTTAGCCTCCGGGGAGCTGTTTTTT.

The rearrangement uses TRBV11-2 and TRBJ2-7; weak D call: TRBD2 (6 bases). From germline, CDR1 is SGHAT and CDR2 FQNNGV. This CDR3 is 15 amino acids long. The V end lost 3 bases, the J end lost 0 bases, and 12 bases lay between the germline ends. The CDR3 DNA reads as TGTGCCAGCAGCTTGAGAGCGGGTCCCTCCTACGAGCAGTACTTC. Translated, it gives CASSLRAGPSYEQYF.